This TCR beta chain derives from a study of long-term antiretroviral therapy in people with HIV. The wider study: The 2015 recommendation for immediate ART came about a decade after the earliest samples.

Every HIV-positive participant received treatment in the United States. Specimens carried about 0.85-11 million cryopreserved PBMC before DNA extraction. Researchers report immunoSEQ v3.0 was run at survey level. Method: immunoSEQ multiplex PCR; TCRdb's copy keeps in-frame clones and lacks some. The sample carries tens of thousands of clones, about 96% recorded once. The V end was cut by 4 bases, the J end by 8 bases, with 15 bases between. This CDR3 has 13 residues. CDR1 SGHRS and CDR2 YFSETQ come from the germline V gene. This sequence was found in a woman aged 50 to 65 with HIV. Sequenced here: unsorted PBMCs, sampled 3.7 years after starting antiretroviral therapy. The chain joins TRBV5-1 to TRBJ1-2; D is uncertain. CDR3: CASSPGPDSGYTF. CDR3 nucleotide sequence: TGCGCCAGCAGCCCTGGACCCGACTCGGGCTACACCTTC.